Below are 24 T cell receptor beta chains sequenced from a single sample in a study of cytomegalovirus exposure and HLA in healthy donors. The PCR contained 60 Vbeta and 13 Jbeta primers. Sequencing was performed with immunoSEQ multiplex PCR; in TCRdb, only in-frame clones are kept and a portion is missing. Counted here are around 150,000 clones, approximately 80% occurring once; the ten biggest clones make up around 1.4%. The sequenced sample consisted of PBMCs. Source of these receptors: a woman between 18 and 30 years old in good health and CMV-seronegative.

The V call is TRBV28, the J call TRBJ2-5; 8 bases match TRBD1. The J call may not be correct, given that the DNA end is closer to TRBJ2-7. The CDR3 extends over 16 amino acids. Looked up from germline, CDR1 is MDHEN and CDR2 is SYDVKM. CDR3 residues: CASSLTGGDPSYEQYF. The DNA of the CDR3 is TGTGCCAGCAGTTTAACAGGGGGAGATCCTTCGTACGAGCAGTACTTC.

The CDR3 nucleotides are TGTGCCAGCGAGAGGACTAGCGGGGACAACAATGAGCAGTTCTTC. This sequence encodes CASERTSGDNNEQFF. This sequence joins TRBV2 and TRBJ2-1, with 12 bases identical to TRBD2. CDR1 is SNHLY and CDR2 is FYNNEI in the germline V gene. The CDR3 runs to 15 residues. V was clipped by 8 bases and J by 5 bases; unmatched bases: 7.

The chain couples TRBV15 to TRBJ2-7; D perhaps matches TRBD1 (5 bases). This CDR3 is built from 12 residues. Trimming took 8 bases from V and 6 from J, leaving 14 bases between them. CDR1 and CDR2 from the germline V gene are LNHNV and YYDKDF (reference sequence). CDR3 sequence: CATGALPSEQYF. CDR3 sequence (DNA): TGTGCCACCGGGGCGCTGCCCTCCGAGCAGTACTTC. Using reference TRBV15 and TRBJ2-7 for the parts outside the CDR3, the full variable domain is DAMVIQNPRYQVTQFGKPVTLSCSQTLNHNVMYWYQQKSSQAPKLLFHYYDKDFNNEADTPDNFQSRRPNTSFCFLDIRSPGLGDTAMYLCATGALPSEQYFGPGTRLTVT.

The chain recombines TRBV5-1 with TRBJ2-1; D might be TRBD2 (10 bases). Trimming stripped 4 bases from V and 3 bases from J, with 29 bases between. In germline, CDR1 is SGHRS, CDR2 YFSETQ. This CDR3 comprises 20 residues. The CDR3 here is CASSLGQGRERGGRYNEQFF. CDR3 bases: TGCGCCAGCAGCCTAGGACAGGGGAGGGAGCGGGGGGGCCGCTACAATGAGCAGTTCTTC.

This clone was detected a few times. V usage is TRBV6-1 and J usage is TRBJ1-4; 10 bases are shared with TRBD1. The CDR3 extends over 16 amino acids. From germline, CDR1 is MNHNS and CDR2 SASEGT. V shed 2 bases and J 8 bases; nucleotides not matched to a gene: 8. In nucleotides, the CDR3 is TGTGCCAGCAGTGAACACTCCGGGACAGGGGACGAAAAACTGTTTTTT. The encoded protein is CASSEHSGTGDEKLFF.

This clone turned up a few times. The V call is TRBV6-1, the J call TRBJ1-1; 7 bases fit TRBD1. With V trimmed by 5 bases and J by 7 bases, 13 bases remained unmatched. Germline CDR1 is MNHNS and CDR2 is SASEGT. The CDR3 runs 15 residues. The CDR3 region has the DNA TGTGCCAGCAGTCGTCGGACAGGAGGTAGTAATGAAGCTTTCTTT. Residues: CASSRRTGGSNEAFF.

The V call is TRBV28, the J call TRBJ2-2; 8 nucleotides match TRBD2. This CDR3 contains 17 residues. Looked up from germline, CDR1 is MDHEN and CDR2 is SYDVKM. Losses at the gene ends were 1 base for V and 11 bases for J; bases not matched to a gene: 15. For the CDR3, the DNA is TGTGCCAGCAGTTTATCGGGCGGCGGGGGGCCCCGACCCGAGCTGTTTTTT. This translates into CASSLSGGGGPRPELFF.

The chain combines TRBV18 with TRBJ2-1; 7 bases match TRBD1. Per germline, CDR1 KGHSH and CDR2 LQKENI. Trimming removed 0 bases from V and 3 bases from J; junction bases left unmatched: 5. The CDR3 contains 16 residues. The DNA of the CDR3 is TGTGCCAGCTCACCACCGACAGGGCCGCTCTACAATGAGCAGTTCTTC. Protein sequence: CASSPPTGPLYNEQFF.

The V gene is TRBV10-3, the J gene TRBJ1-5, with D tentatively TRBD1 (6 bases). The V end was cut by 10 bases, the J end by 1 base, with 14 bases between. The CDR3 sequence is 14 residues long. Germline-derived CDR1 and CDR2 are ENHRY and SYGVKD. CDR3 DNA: TGTGCCACCAGGGACCAGGGGAGCAATCAGCCCCAGCATTTT. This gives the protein CATRDQGSNQPQHF.

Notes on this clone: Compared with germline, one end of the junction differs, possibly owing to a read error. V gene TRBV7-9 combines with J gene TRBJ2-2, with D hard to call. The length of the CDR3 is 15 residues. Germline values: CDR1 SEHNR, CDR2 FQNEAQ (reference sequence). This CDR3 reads CSSSLAPNQAGELFF. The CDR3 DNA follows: TGTTCCAGCAGCTTAGCTCCCAACCAGGCCGGGGAGCTGTTTTTT.

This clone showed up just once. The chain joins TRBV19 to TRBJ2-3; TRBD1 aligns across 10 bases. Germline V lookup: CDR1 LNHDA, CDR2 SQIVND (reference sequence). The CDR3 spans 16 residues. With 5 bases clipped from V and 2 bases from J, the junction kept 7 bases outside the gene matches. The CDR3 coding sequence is TGTGCCAGTAGTGAAGGGACAGGGGCCCTCACAGATACGCAGTATTTT. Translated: CASSEGTGALTDTQYF.

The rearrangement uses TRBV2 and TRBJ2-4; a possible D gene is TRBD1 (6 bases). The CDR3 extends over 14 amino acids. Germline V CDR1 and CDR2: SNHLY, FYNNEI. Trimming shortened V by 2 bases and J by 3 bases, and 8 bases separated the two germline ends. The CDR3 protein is CASSELQGKNIQYF. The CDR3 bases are TGTGCCAGCAGTGAACTACAGGGCAAAAACATTCAGTACTTC.

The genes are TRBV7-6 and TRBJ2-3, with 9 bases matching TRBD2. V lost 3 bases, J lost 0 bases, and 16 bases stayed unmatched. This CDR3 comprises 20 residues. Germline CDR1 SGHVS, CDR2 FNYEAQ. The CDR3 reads CASSLPGASGDPSSTDTQYF. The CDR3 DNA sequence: TGTGCCAGCAGCTTGCCTGGGGCTAGCGGGGATCCTTCTAGCACAGATACGCAGTATTTT.

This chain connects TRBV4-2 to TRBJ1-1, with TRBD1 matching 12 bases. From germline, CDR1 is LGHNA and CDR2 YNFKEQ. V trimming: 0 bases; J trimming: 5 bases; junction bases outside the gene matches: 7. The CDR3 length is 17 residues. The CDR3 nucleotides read TGTGCCAGCAGCCAAGATCCGGGACAGGGGGCGAGAACTGAAGCTTTCTTT. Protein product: CASSQDPGQGARTEAFF.

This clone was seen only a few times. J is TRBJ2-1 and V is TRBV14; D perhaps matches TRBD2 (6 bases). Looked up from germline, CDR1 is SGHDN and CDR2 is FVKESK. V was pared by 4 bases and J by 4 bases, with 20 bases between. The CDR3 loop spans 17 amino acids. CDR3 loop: CASSPQPGLNRYNEQFF. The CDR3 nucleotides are TGTGCCAGCAGCCCCCAACCGGGACTGAACCGTTACAATGAGCAGTTCTTC.

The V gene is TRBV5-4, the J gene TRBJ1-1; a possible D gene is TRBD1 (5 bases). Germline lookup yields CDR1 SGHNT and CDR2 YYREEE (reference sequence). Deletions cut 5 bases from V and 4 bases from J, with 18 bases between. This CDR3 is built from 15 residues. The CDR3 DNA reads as TGTGCCAGCAGTTCCAAAGGGGCAAGAAGCACTGAAGCTTTCTTT. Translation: CASSSKGARSTEAFF.

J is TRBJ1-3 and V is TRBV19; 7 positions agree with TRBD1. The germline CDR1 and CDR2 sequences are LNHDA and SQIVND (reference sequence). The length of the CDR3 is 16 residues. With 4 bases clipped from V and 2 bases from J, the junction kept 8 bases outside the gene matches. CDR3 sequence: CASSTIPTGTGNTIYF. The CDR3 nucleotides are TGTGCCAGTAGTACCATCCCGACAGGGACTGGAAACACCATATATTTT.

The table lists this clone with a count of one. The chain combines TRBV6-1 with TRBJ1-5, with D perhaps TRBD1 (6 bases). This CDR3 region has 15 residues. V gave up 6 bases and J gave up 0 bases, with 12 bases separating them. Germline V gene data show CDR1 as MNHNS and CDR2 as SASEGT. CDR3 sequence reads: CASRTGRSSNQPQHF. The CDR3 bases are TGTGCCAGCAGAACAGGGCGCAGTAGCAATCAGCCCCAGCATTTT.

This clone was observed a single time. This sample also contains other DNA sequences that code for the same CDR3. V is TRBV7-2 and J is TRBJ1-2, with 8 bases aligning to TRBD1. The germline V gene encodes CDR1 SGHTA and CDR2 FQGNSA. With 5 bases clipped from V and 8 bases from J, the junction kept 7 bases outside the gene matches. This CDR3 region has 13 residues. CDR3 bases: TGTGCCAGCAGCCCCGGACAGGGTGGAGGCTACACCTTC. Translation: CASSPGQGGGYTF.

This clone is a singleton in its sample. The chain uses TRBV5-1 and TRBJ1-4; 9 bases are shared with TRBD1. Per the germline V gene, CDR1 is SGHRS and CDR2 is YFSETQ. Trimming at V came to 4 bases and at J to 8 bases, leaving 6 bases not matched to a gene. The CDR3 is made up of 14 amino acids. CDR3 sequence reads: CASSGGQGWEKLFF. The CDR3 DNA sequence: TGCGCCAGCAGCGGGGGACAGGGCTGGGAAAAACTGTTTTTT.

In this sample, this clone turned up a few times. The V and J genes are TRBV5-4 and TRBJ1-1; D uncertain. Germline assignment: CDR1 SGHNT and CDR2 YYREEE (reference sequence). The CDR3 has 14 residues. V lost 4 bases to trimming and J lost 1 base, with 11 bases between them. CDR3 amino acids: CASSLDYSNTEAFF. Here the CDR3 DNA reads TGTGCCAGCAGCCTGGACTATTCGAACACTGAAGCTTTCTTT.

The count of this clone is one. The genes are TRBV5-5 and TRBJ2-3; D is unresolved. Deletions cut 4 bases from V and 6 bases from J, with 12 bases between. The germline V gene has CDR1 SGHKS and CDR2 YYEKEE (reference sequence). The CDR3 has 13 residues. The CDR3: CASSPGSGDTQYF. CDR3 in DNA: TGTGCCAGCAGCCCCGGCTCGGGTGATACGCAGTATTTT.

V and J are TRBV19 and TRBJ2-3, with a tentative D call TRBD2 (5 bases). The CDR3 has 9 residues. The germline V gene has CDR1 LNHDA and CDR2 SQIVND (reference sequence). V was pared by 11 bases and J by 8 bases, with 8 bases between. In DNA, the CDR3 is TGTGCCGGAGGAGGTACGCAGTATTTT. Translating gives CAGGGTQYF.

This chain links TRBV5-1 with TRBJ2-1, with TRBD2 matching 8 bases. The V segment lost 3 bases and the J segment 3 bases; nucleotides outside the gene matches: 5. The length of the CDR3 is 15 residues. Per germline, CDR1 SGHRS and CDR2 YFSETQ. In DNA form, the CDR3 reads TGCGCCAGCAGCTGGAGCGGGGGAGACTACAATGAGCAGTTCTTC. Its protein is CASSWSGGDYNEQFF. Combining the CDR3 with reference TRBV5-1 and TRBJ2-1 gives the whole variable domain KAGVTQTPRYLIKTRGQQVTLSCSPISGHRSVSWYQQTPGQGLQFLFEYFSETQRNKGNFPGRFSGRQFSNSRSEMNVSTLELGDSALYLCASSWSGGDYNEQFFGPGTRLTVL.